This TCR beta chain was profiled in a study of blood T cell repertoires in COVID-19 (dated by TCRdb to between 2020 and 2021). Some background on the complete study: Samples from collaborators originated in the United States, Italy and Spain and spanned both the acute and convalescent phases of COVID-19. The prospective study material was composed of cDNA or gDNA derived from T cells, B-cell-depleted T cells, or PBMCs. The sample metadata nearly always contained a de-identified subject ID, COVID-19 status, age in years and sex. Samples were obtained from the ongoing ImmuneRACE study (first 160 participants) and from 950 to 1,500 subjects provided by 6 global collaborators. The repertoires were released in a freely available public database intended as a resource for research on the immune response to SARS-CoV-2. Where available, HLA class I and class II types were obtained from metadata supplied by the sample provider rather than from assay-based typing. The dataset comprised deeply sampled blood TCRbeta repertoires from subjects exposed to, actively infected with, or recovered from COVID-19.

TCRbeta CDR3 regions were amplified from genomic DNA using the immunoSEQ Assay, a bias-controlled multiplex PCR. Processing in the source paper ran as follows. Nucleated cell counts per sample were estimated from amplification of reference gene primers within the assay. To quantify the absolute abundance of each unique TCRbeta CDR3 rearrangement, sequence reads were collapsed and filtered. For each sample, productive Simpson clonality was calculated as the square root of Simpson's diversity index across productive rearrangements. Not all clones reach the TCRdb copy of this immuneACCESS table, which keeps in-frame sequences only. Checked studies attribute under half of the gap to unresolved V genes and leave the rest unexplained. The V and J calls and clone size are taken from that table; D and trimming were inferred from the DNA. This sample has around 200,000 clones in its table, and less than 90% of those were observed once. The ten largest clonotypes hold 1.5% to 2% of the sample.

This clone showed up just a few times. Its antigen has not been determined. No quality values exist for individual bases; no much larger clone is one base distant. What the work shows at the level of the full study, not this receptor alone: Clinical and demographic metadata were provided uncurated, with the amount varying by source and participant.

CDR1 and CDR2 (KGHSH, LQKENI) derive from the germline V gene. V is trimmed back by 4 bases and J by 4 bases, and the junction contains 6 bases that no gene match accounts for. Measured from the cysteine to the phenylalanine, the CDR3 is 14 residues long. The retained sequence is limited to the CDR3, 42 bases, with the frame set at the first base. Each collaborating institution followed its own protocols to collect whole blood in K2EDTA tubes. Collaborator samples were shipped for TCRbeta analysis as frozen whole blood, isolated PBMCs, or DNA extracted from either sample type. The material sequenced was peripheral blood. This chain is built from TRBV18 and TRBJ1-2; TRBD1 aligns with 7 central bases. This receptor was taken from a man in his forties with active or convalescent COVID-19. The encoded CDR3 is CASSLDRSSYGYTF. The bases are TGTGCCAGCTCACTGGACAGGTCCTCCTATGGCTACACCTTC.